The rows below give T cell receptor beta chains drawn from one sample of a study of cytomegalovirus exposure and HLA in healthy donors. Libraries were prepared by immunoSEQ multiplex PCR; TCRdb keeps only in-frame clonotypes and omits some of them. Of some 110,000 clones listed, over 60% are singletons. Material for sequencing was PBMCs. These receptors all come from a woman younger than 45 in good health and CMV-seronegative. CDR3s include the opening cysteine and the closing phenylalanine or tryptophan. The D gene is left open where the match is weak. Size is omitted from some rows. Given values are once, few, many or a class for expanded clones.

>TRBV9|TRBJ1-5|.|.
TGTGCCAGCAGCGTCGAAACAGGGCTGCCGGCTCAGCCCCAGCATTTT
CASSVETGLPAQPQHF
>TRBV11-3|TRBJ2-2|.|.
TGTGCCAGCTCCCAGGAGGGAACCGGGACGGGCGGGGAGCTGTTTTTT
CASSQEGTGTGGELFF
>TRBV4-1|TRBJ2-3|.|TRBD2
TGCGCCAGCAGCCAAGATCCCAGCGGGAGGGCCGTCAGAGATACGCAGTATTTT
CASSQDPSGRAVRDTQYF
>TRBV7-9|TRBJ2-3|.|TRBD2
TGTGCCAGCAGCCCCATAGCGGGAGGTGGCACAGATACGCAGTATTTT
CASSPIAGGGTDTQYF
>TRBV13|TRBJ1-6|.|TRBD1
TGTGCCAGCAGCAGCCGAAGGGGGCGAGTTAATTCACCCCTCCACTTT
CASSSRRGRVNSPLHF
>TRBV5-4|TRBJ2-1|few|TRBD1
TGTGCCAGCAGCTACAGGGGTTCGGATGAGCAGTTCTTC
CASSYRGSDEQFF
>TRBV7-8|TRBJ1-2|.|TRBD1
TGTGCCAGCAGCTTAGTAGGGGGCGGCTATGGCTACACCTTC
CASSLVGGGYGYTF
>TRBV19|TRBJ2-1|.|TRBD1
TGTGCCAGTAGTGAAAAGACAGGGTATAATGAGCAGTTCTTC
CASSEKTGYNEQFF
>TRBV2|TRBJ2-2|.|TRBD2
TGTGCCAGCAAGGCTAGCGGGAGCGGAACCGGGGAGCTGTTTTTT
CASKASGSGTGELFF
>TRBV6-5|TRBJ2-3|.|.
TGTGCCAGCAGTCAGCGGGCCCCCACAGATACGCAGTATTTT
CASSQRAPTDTQYF
>TRBV7-9|TRBJ2-3|.|.
TGTGCCAGCAGCCCTAGCATAGGCACAGATACGCAGTATTTT
CASSPSIGTDTQYF
>TRBV28|TRBJ1-2|.|TRBD1
TGTGCCAGCAGTTTGCGGCACAGGGGCACCCCCAACTATGGCTACACCTTC
CASSLRHRGTPNYGYTF
>TRBV2|TRBJ2-2|once|.
TGTGCCAGCAGTGAGGAGAGGGCTCCCGGGGAGCTGTTTTTT
CASSEERAPGELFF
>TRBV6-1|TRBJ2-2|.|TRBD2
TGTGCCAGCAGAGAACCGGGACTAGCGGGACACCAGGGCACCGGGGAGCTGTTTTTT
CASREPGLAGHQGTGELFF
>TRBV5-3|TRBJ1-5|once|TRBD1
TGTGCCAGAAGCAACTGGGACAGGGGGGAGAGGGGGAATCAGCCCCAGCATTTT
CARSNWDRGERGNQPQHF
>TRBV7-6|TRBJ2-7|.|TRBD2
TGTGCCAGCAGCTTAAATCGGGGGGGACCCTTTTCCTACGAGCAGTACTTC
CASSLNRGGPFSYEQYF
>TRBV30|TRBJ2-1|.|TRBD2
TGTGCCTGGAGTTCGGTGCTAGCGGGAGTCTATGAGCAGTTCTTC
CAWSSVLAGVYEQFF
>TRBV6-6|TRBJ1-1|few|TRBD1
TGTGCCAGCAGTAGACAGGGGGGGAACACTGAAGCTTTCTTT
CASSRQGGNTEAFF
>TRBV30|TRBJ2-7|.|TRBD1
TGTGCCTGGAGTGGGCACAGGGGGACCTACGAGCAGTACTTC
CAWSGHRGTYEQYF
>TRBV28|TRBJ2-7|.|TRBD1
TGTGCCACCACCACACAGGGGGCGAGGTACGAGCAGTACTTC
CATTTQGARYEQYF
>TRBV28|TRBJ2-7|.|.
TGTGCCAGCAGTTTACGAGACGGGAAAGTGCAGGAGCAGTACTTC
CASSLRDGKVQEQYF
>TRBV4-3|TRBJ2-4|.|TRBD1
TGCGCCAGCAGCCAATCGATCGGCTACGACAGGGCACAGGTCAAAAACATTCAGTACTTC
CASSQSIGYDRAQVKNIQYF
>TRBV5-1|TRBJ2-1|.|.
TGCGCCAGCAGCTTGGGGGCAGAATCCAATGAGCAGTTCTTC
CASSLGAESNEQFF
>TRBV4-3|TRBJ2-5|.|.
TGCGCCAGCAGCCAAGATGGCCAGCAAGAGACCCAGTACTTC
CASSQDGQQETQYF